This T cell receptor (beta chain) was obtained from a study of T cells in Graves' hyperthyroidism and ophthalmopathy. Clinicians diagnosed patients from clinical symptoms, serum thyroxine and TRAb, thyroid ultrasound and orbital computed tomography. V lost 0 bases and J 5 bases, leaving 8 bases between the germline ends. This CDR3 comprises 13 residues. Germline CDR1 is SGHNT and CDR2 is YENEEA. TCR beta CDR3 regions were amplified from RNA transcripts. The study used the HTBI primer set for a first-round RT-PCR of the TCR CDR3. TCRdb fed the multiplex PCR reads into MiXCR, producing one record per CDR3 protein. In the table there are approximately 520,000 distinct CDR3 sequences, less than 25% of which are singletons.

Sequencing used blood. This TCR was recovered from a woman in her thirties with Graves' ophthalmopathy. The chain couples TRBV11-3 to TRBJ2-7; tentative D call: TRBD1 (5 bases). CDR3 DNA sequence: TGTGCCAGCAGCTTAGATGCGGACAACGAGCAGTACTTC. This sequence encodes CASSLDADNEQYF.